This TCR beta chain was obtained from a study of blood T cell repertoires in COVID-19. Study context: Both acute and convalescent COVID-19 samples were obtained from the United States, Italy and Spain. T cells, B-cell-depleted T cells, or PBMCs supplied cDNA or gDNA.

Assay used: immunoSEQ multiplex PCR; TCRdb lists only in-frame clones, some missing. The sample carries roughly 230,000 clones, around 84% recorded once. Trimming removed 4 bases at V and 6 bases at J, with 10 bases between. This CDR3 is built from 12 residues. The germline gives CDR1 LGHDT, CDR2 YNNKEL (reference sequence). The sample comprised peripheral blood. The clonotype was recovered from a man between 35 and 55 years old with acute or convalescent COVID-19. The rearrangement links TRBV3-1 (or the pseudogene TRBV3-2) to TRBJ2-7; no clear D gene. The CDR3 coding sequence is TGTGCCAGCAGCCCCCGGGTGGGCGAGCAGTACTTC. This translates into CASSPRVGEQYF.